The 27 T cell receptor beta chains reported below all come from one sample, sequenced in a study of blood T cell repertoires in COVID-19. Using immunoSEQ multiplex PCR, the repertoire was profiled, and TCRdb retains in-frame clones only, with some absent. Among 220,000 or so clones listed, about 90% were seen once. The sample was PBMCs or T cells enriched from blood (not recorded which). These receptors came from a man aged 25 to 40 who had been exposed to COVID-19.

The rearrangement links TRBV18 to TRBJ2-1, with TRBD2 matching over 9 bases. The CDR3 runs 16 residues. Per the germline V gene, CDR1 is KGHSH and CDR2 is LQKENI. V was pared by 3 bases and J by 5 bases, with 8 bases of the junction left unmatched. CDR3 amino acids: CASSPPSSGGNNEQFF. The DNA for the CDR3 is TGTGCCAGCTCACCCCCGAGTAGCGGGGGCAACAATGAGCAGTTCTTC.

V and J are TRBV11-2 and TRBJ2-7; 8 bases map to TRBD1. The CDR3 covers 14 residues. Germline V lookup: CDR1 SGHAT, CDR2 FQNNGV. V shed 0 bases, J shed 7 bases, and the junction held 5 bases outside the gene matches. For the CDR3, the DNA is TGTGCCAGCAGCTTAGATCCCGGACAGGGTGAGCAGTACTTC. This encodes CASSLDPGQGEQYF. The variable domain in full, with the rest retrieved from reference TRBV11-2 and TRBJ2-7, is EAGVAQSPRYKIIEKRQSVAFWCNPISGHATLYWYQQILGQGPKLLIQFQNNGVVDDSQLPKDRFSAERLKGVDSTLKIQPAKLEDSAVYLCASSLDPGQGEQYFGPGTRLTVT.

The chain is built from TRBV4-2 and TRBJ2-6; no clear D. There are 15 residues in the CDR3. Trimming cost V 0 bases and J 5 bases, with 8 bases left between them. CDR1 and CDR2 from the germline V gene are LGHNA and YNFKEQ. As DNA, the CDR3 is TGTGCCAGCAGCCAAGATGGAGTCTGGGCCAACGTCCTGACTTTC. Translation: CASSQDGVWANVLTF.

As DNA, the CDR3 is TGTGCCAGCAGCTTGGGAGGAGGGACTAGCGGGGATACGCAGTATTTT. It encodes CASSLGGGTSGDTQYF. This chain links TRBV5-4 with TRBJ2-3, with TRBD2 matching over 12 bases. V shed 0 bases and J 6 bases; nucleotides not matched to a gene: 5. Germline loops: CDR1 SGHNT, CDR2 YYREEE (reference sequence). The CDR3 is made up of 16 amino acids. Combining the CDR3 with reference TRBV5-4 and TRBJ2-3 gives the whole variable domain ETGVTQSPTHLIKTRGQQVTLRCSSQSGHNTVSWYQQALGQGPQFIFQYYREEENGRGNFPPRFSGLQFPNYSSELNVNALELDDSALYLCASSLGGGTSGDTQYFGPGTRLTVL.

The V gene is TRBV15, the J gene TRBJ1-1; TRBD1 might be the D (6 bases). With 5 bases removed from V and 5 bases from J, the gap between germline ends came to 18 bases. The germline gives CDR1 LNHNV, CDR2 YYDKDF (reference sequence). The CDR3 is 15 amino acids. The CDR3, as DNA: TGTGCCACCAGCGGCTTCAGGGGATCGGGGACTGAAGCTTTCTTT. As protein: CATSGFRGSGTEAFF.

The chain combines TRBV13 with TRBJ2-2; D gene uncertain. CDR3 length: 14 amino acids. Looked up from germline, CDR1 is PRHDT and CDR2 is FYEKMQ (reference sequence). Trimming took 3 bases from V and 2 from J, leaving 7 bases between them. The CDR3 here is CASSFEFNTGELFF. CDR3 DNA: TGTGCCAGCAGCTTCGAGTTTAACACCGGGGAGCTGTTTTTT.

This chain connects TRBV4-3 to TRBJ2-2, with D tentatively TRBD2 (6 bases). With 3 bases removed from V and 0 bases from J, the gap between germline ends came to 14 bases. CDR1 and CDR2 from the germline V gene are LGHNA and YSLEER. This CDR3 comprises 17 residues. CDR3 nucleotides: TGCGCCAGCAGCCAGGGACTTACCATCGCGAACACCGGGGAGCTGTTTTTT. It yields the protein CASSQGLTIANTGELFF.

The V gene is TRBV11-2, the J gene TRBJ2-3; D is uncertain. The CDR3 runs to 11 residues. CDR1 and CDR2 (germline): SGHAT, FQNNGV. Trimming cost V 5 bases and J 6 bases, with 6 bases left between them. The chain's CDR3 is CASSPRDTQYF. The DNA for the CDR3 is TGTGCCAGCAGCCCTCGGGATACGCAGTATTTT. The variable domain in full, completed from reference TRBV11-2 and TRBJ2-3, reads EAGVAQSPRYKIIEKRQSVAFWCNPISGHATLYWYQQILGQGPKLLIQFQNNGVVDDSQLPKDRFSAERLKGVDSTLKIQPAKLEDSAVYLCASSPRDTQYFGPGTRLTVL.

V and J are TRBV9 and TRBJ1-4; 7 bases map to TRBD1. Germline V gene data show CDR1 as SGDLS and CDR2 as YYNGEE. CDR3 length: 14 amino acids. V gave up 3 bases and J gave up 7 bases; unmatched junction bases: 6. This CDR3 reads CASSAGTVPEKLFF. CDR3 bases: TGTGCCAGCAGCGCCGGGACAGTACCTGAAAAACTGTTTTTT. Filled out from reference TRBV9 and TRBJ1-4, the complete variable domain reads DSGVTQTPKHLITATGQRVTLRCSPRSGDLSVYWYQQSLDQGLQFLIQYYNGEERAKGNILERFSAQQFPDLHSELNLSSLELGDSALYFCASSAGTVPEKLFFGSGTQLSVL.

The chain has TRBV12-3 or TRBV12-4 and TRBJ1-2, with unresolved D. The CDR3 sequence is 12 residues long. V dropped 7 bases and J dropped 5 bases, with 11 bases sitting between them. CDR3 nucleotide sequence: TGTGCCAGCATGGGTTCGGGGTATGGCTACACCTTC. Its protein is CASMGSGYGYTF.

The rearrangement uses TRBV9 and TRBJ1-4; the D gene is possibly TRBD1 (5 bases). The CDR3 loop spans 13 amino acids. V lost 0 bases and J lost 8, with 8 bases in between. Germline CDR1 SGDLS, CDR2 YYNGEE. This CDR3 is CASSVGGGEKLFF. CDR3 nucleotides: TGTGCCAGCAGCGTAGGGGGCGGAGAAAAACTGTTTTTT.

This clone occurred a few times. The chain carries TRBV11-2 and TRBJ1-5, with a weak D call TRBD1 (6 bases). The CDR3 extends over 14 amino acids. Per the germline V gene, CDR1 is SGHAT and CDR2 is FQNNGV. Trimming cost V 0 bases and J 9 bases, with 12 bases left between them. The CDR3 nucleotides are TGTGCCAGCAGCTTAGAGGCAGGGGCAGGGCCCCAGCATTTT. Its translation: CASSLEAGAGPQHF.

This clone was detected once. CDR3 DNA sequence: TGTGCCAGCAGTAACCCGGGACAGGGAAACTACGAGCAGTACTTC. It translates to CASSNPGQGNYEQYF. V is TRBV6-6 and J is TRBJ2-7, with 9 bases fitting TRBD1. CDR3 length: 15 residues. Trimming cost V 5 bases and J 3 bases; bases outside gene matches: 8. Per germline, CDR1 MNHNY and CDR2 SVGAGI (reference sequence).

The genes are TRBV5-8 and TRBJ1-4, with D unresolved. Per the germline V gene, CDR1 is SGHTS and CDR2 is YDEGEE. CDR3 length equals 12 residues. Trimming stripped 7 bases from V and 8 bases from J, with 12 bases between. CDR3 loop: CASSGLKEKLFF. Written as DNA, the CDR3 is TGTGCCAGCTCGGGTCTTAAAGAAAAACTGTTTTTT.

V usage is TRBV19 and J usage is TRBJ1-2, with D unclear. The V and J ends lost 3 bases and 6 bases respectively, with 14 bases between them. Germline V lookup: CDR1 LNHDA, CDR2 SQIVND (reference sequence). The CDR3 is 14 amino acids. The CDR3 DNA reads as TGTGCCAGTAGTATGATAGGGTTCGGGGATGGCTACACCTTC. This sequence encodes CASSMIGFGDGYTF.

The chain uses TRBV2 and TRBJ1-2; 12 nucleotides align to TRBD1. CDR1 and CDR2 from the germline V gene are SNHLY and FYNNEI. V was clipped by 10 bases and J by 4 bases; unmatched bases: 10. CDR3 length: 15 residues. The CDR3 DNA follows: TGTGCCACCACAGAACGGGACAGGGGGCCCTATGGCTACACCTTC. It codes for CATTERDRGPYGYTF.

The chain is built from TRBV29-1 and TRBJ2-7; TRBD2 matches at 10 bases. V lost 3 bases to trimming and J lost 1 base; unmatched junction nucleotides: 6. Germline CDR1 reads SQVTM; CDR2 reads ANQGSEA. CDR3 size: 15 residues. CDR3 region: CSVDFGTSASYEQYF. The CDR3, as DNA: TGCAGCGTTGATTTCGGGACTAGCGCTTCCTACGAGCAGTACTTC.

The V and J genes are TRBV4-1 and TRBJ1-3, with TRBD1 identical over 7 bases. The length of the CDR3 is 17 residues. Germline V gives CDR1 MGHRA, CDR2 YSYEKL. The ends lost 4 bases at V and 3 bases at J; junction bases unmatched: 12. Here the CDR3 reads CASSRGGLVRYGNTIYF. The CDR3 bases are TGCGCCAGCAGCCGAGGGGGCCTAGTAAGATATGGAAACACCATATATTTT.

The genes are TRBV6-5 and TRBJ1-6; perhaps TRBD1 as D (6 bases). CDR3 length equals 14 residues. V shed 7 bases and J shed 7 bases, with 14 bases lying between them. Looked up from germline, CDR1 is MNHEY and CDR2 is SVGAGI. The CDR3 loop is CASTYRAENSPLHF. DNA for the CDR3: TGTGCCAGCACCTACAGGGCGGAGAATTCACCCCTCCACTTT.

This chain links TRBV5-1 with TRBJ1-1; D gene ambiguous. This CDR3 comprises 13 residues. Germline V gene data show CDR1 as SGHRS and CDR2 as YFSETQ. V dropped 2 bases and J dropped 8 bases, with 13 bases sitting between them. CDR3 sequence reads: CASSFGGRAEAFF. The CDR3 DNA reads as TGCGCCAGCAGCTTCGGAGGGCGAGCAGAAGCTTTCTTT.

The CDR3 DNA reads TGTGCCAGCAGCTTACGTCAGGGGAATGAGCCCCAGCATTTT. This codes for CASSLRQGNEPQHF. The chain joins TRBV5-5 to TRBJ1-5; TRBD1 is a possible D gene (6 bases). Germline V gene sequence: CDR1 SGHKS, CDR2 YYEKEE (reference sequence). There are 14 residues in the CDR3. V lost 2 bases to trimming and J lost 8 bases, with 14 bases between them.

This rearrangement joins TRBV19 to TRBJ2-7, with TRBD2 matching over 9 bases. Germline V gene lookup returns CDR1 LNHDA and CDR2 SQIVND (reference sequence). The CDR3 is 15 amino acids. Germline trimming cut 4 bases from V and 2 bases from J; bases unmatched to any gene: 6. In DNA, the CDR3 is TGTGCCAGTAGTAACGGACTAGCGATGGCCTACGAGCAGTACTTC. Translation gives CASSNGLAMAYEQYF.

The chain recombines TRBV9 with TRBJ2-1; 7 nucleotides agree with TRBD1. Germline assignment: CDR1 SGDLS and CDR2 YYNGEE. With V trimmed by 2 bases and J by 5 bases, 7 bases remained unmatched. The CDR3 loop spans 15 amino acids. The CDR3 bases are TGTGCCAGCAGCGTTGAGGGGGCGACCGACAATGAGCAGTTCTTC. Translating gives CASSVEGATDNEQFF.

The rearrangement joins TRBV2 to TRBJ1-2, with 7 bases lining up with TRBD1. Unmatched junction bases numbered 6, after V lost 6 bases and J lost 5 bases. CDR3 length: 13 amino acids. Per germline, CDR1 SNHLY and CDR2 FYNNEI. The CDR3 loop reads CASSVDRDYGYTF. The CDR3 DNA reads TGTGCCAGCAGCGTAGACAGGGATTATGGCTACACCTTC.

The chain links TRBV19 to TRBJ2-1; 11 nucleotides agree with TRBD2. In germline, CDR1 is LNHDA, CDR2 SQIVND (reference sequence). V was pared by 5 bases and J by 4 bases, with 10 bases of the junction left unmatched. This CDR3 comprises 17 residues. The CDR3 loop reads CASSSRTSGPVYNEQFF. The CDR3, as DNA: TGTGCCAGTAGTTCCCGGACTAGCGGGCCGGTATACAATGAGCAGTTCTTC.

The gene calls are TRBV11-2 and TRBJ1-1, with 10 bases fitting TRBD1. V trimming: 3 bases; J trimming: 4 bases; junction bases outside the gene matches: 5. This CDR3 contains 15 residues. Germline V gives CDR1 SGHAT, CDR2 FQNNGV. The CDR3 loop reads CASSFRQGAGTEAFF. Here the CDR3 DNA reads TGTGCCAGCAGCTTTCGACAGGGGGCGGGCACTGAAGCTTTCTTT.

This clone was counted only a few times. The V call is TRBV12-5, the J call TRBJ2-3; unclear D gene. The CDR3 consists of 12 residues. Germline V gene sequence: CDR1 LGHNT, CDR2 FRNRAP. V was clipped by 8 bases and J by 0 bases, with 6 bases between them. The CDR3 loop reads CASTGSTDTQYF. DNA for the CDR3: TGTGCTAGTACCGGGAGCACAGATACGCAGTATTTT.